Below, 12 T cell receptor beta chains from the same sample are listed, as sequenced in a study of cytomegalovirus exposure and HLA in healthy donors. PCR amplification relied on 60 Vbeta primers (plus 13 Jbeta primers). TCRdb's table, derived via immunoSEQ multiplex PCR, lists solely in-frame clones and lacks some. The table lists about 230,000 clones, about 85% of them singletons. Sequences were obtained from PBMCs. All receptors come from a human donor in good health.

This clone is a singleton in its sample. In DNA form, the CDR3 reads TGTGCCAGCAGTGAAGTGGGCAGGGTGGACATTCAGTACTTC. This codes for CASSEVGRVDIQYF. The chain uses TRBV6-1 and TRBJ2-4, with a weak D call TRBD1 (5 bases). Germline CDR1 is MNHNS and CDR2 is SASEGT. The V end lost 1 base, the J end lost 8 bases, and 12 bases lay between the germline ends. The CDR3 has 14 residues.

This chain connects TRBV6-1 to TRBJ2-7; possible D gene TRBD2, 6 bases. CDR1 is MNHNS, CDR2 SASEGT, per germline. The germline V and J ends were trimmed by 2 bases and 3 bases, with 14 bases remaining between them. The CDR3 has 15 residues. CDR3 loop: CASSEYVLADYEQYF. The CDR3 DNA follows: TGTGCCAGCAGTGAATATGTACTAGCCGACTACGAGCAGTACTTC.

The rearrangement links TRBV6-4 to TRBJ2-3; maybe TRBD2 (6 bases). CDR3 length equals 15 residues. The germline CDR1 and CDR2 sequences are MRHNA and SNTAGT. V was clipped by 0 bases and J by 3 bases, with 10 bases between them. The CDR3 coding sequence is TGTGCCAGCAGTGACTCGACTAGACTGACAGATACGCAGTATTTT. Encoded protein: CASSDSTRLTDTQYF.

This chain joins TRBV19 and TRBJ2-7; 10 bases are a match to TRBD2. CDR3 length equals 15 residues. With 7 bases clipped from V and 2 bases from J, the junction kept 8 bases outside the gene matches. Germline V gene lookup returns CDR1 LNHDA and CDR2 SQIVND (reference sequence). The CDR3 DNA is TGTGCCAGTAACCCAGGGACTAGCGAGACCTACGAGCAGTACTTC. Amino acids: CASNPGTSETYEQYF. The variable domain in full, with the rest retrieved from reference TRBV19 and TRBJ2-7, is DGGITQSPKYLFRKEGQNVTLSCEQNLNHDAMYWYRQDPGQGLRLIYYSQIVNDFQKGDIAEGYSVSREKKESFPLTVTSAQKNPTAFYLCASNPGTSETYEQYFGPGTRLTVT.

The rearrangement uses TRBV2 and TRBJ2-7; the match to TRBD1 covers 8 bases. The CDR3 spans 15 residues. Germline V gives CDR1 SNHLY, CDR2 FYNNEI. V dropped 6 bases and J dropped 4; count of bases not matched to a gene: 11. The CDR3: CASRIGTGHLYEQYF. CDR3 DNA sequence: TGTGCCAGCAGGATCGGGACAGGACATTTGTACGAGCAGTACTTC.

The J gene is TRBJ1-2, the V gene TRBV6-6; 8 nucleotides align to TRBD1. Germline V CDR1 and CDR2: MNHNY, SVGAGI (reference sequence). V was clipped by 8 bases and J by 7 bases; unmatched bases: 15. This CDR3 is 15 amino acids long. The chain's CDR3 is CASQDTMDRAGGYTF. The CDR3 bases are TGTGCCAGCCAAGACACGATGGACAGGGCCGGTGGCTACACCTTC.

With regard to this clone: The junction differs from germline at one of its ends, possibly a read error. This rearrangement joins TRBV7-9 to TRBJ2-3; D is perhaps TRBD1 (5 bases). CDR1 and CDR2 from the germline V gene are SEHNR and FQNEAQ (reference sequence). The CDR3 length is 14 residues. In DNA, the CDR3 is TGTTCCAGCAGCTCACAGGATAGCACAGATACGCAGTATTTT. Its translation is CSSSSQDSTDTQYF.

The chain combines TRBV29-1 with TRBJ1-4; D gene ambiguous. This CDR3 spans 12 amino acids. V was clipped by 4 bases and J by 5 bases, with 8 bases between them. The germline CDR1 and CDR2 sequences are SQVTM and ANQGSEA. The CDR3 region is CSVAGVNEKLFF. Here the CDR3 DNA reads TGCAGCGTTGCCGGGGTCAATGAAAAACTGTTTTTT.

This clone is a singleton in its sample. The rearrangement uses TRBV29-1 and TRBJ2-7, with a tentative D call TRBD2 (6 bases). The V gene lost 7 bases and the J gene lost 3 bases, with 19 bases spanning the gap. The CDR3 extends over 14 amino acids. Germline V gene sequence: CDR1 SQVTM, CDR2 ANQGSEA. The CDR3 here is CSGSLGAGIYEQYF. In nucleotides, the CDR3 is TGCAGCGGATCCCTGGGAGCGGGTATCTACGAGCAGTACTTC.

CDR3 DNA sequence: TGTGCCAGCAGGGGGGCCGCCCTTAAAACTGAAGCTTTCTTT. This translates into CASRGAALKTEAFF. V is TRBV6-5 and J is TRBJ1-1, with D perhaps TRBD1 (6 bases). Trimming removed 6 bases at V and 5 bases at J, with 16 bases between. This CDR3 region has 14 residues. Germline V lookup: CDR1 MNHEY, CDR2 SVGAGI.

The chain uses TRBV15 and TRBJ2-2; TRBD1 agrees at 7 bases. Trimming at V came to 0 bases and at J to 6 bases, leaving 4 bases not matched to a gene. Germline V CDR1 and CDR2: LNHNV, YYDKDF (reference sequence). The CDR3 length is 15 residues. CDR3 residues: CATSRDDRAAGELFF. DNA of the CDR3: TGTGCCACCAGCAGAGATGACAGGGCAGCCGGGGAGCTGTTTTTT.

Comments on this clone: The same CDR3 is also encoded by other DNA sequences in this sample. The V gene is TRBV5-1, the J gene TRBJ2-3, with 13 positions matching TRBD2. Germline trimming cut 0 bases from V and 2 bases from J; bases unmatched to any gene: 3. The CDR3 runs 17 residues. Germline lookup yields CDR1 SGHRS and CDR2 YFSETQ. The CDR3 nucleotides are TGCGCCAGCAGCTTGGGACTAGCGGGAGGAACCACAGATACGCAGTATTTT. As protein: CASSLGLAGGTTDTQYF.